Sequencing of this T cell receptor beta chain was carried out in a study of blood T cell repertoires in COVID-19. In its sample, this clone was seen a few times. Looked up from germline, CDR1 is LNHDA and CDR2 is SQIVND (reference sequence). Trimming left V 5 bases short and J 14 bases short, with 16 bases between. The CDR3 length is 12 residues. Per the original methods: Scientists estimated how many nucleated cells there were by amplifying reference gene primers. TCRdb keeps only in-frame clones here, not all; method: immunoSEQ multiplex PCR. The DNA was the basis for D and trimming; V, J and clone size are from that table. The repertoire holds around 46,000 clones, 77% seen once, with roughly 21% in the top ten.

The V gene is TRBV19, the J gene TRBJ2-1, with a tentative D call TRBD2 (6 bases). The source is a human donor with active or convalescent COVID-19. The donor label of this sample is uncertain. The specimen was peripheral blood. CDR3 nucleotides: TGTGCCAGTAGTCCCCCGGGTAGGGAGGAGTTCTTC. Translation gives CASSPPGREEFF.